The 31 T cell receptor beta chains in this list originate from one sample, sequenced in a study of cytomegalovirus exposure and HLA in healthy donors. The primer mix had 60 Vbeta and 13 Jbeta primers. This table comes from immunoSEQ multiplex PCR, and its TCRdb copy is limited to in-frame clones, with some not included. The sample consists of about 77,000 clones, 60% to 85% of them appearing once. Sequencing input: PBMCs. These receptors were obtained from a man aged 40-50 years in good health and CMV-seronegative.

DNA of the CDR3: TGCGCCAGCAGCCCTAGGCGGGAGGGCCGAGATACGCAGTATTTT. Translation gives CASSPRREGRDTQYF. The chain combines TRBV10-1 with TRBJ2-3; 9 positions match TRBD2. The CDR3 consists of 15 residues. V was pared by 6 bases and J by 5 bases, with 9 bases of the junction left unmatched. Germline values: CDR1 WNHNN, CDR2 SYGVQD (reference sequence).

The chain uses TRBV28 and TRBJ1-2; 7 positions match TRBD1. CDR3 length: 13 amino acids. Per germline, CDR1 MDHEN and CDR2 SYDVKM. Trimming removed 6 bases from V and 8 bases from J; junction bases left unmatched: 9. In nucleotides, the CDR3 is TGTGCCAGCAGCCGGACAGGTTTTATGGGCTACACCTTC. Translating it yields CASSRTGFMGYTF.

This rearrangement joins TRBV28 to TRBJ1-3, with D maybe TRBD1 (5 bases). From germline, CDR1 is MDHEN and CDR2 SYDVKM. CDR3 length equals 18 residues. Trimming stripped 1 base from V and 3 bases from J, with 19 bases between. The CDR3 spells CASSLSQDIGAHGNTIYF. In DNA, the CDR3 is TGTGCCAGCAGTTTATCACAGGATATTGGCGCACATGGAAACACCATATATTTT.

The sample holds a few counts of this clone. The chain couples TRBV7-9 to TRBJ2-5; 7 bases map to TRBD2. Trimming took 0 bases from V and 2 from J; bases not matched to a gene: 12. Germline V gene sequence: CDR1 SEHNR, CDR2 FQNEAQ (reference sequence). The CDR3 has 18 amino acids. The CDR3, as DNA: TGTGCCAGCAGCTTAGCCCCACTAGCGTTCCGGGGGCAAGAGACCCAGTACTTC. Translated, it gives CASSLAPLAFRGQETQYF.

The chain couples TRBV19 to TRBJ2-1, with TRBD2 matching over 8 bases. The V segment lost 2 bases and the J segment 0 bases; nucleotides outside the gene matches: 3. CDR3 length: 16 residues. CDR1 and CDR2 (germline): LNHDA, SQIVND (reference sequence). CDR3 sequence: CASSIRSGSSYNEQFF. CDR3 DNA: TGTGCCAGTAGTATAAGGAGCGGGAGCTCCTACAATGAGCAGTTCTTC.

The V and J genes are TRBV7-8 and TRBJ2-1; TRBD1 matches 11 bases. The V gene's germline CDR1 is SGHVS and CDR2 FQNEAQ. CDR3 length: 16 amino acids. Trimming took 3 bases from V and 7 from J; bases not matched to a gene: 8. CDR3 in amino acids: CASSFYGGQGANEQFF. In nucleotides, the CDR3 is TGTGCCAGCAGCTTCTACGGCGGACAGGGGGCGAATGAGCAGTTCTTC.

The chain uses TRBV4-1 and TRBJ1-2; no reliable D call. The CDR3 is made up of 14 amino acids. Deletions cut 2 bases from V and 0 bases from J, with 7 bases between. Germline CDR1 and CDR2: MGHRA and YSYEKL. CDR3 residues: CASSQRSPNYGYTF. CDR3 DNA sequence: TGCGCCAGCAGCCAACGTAGCCCTAACTATGGCTACACCTTC.

The chain carries TRBV18 and TRBJ2-7; TRBD1 is a possible D gene (6 bases). The CDR3 has 15 amino acids. From germline, CDR1 is KGHSH and CDR2 LQKENI. The V end lost 5 bases, the J end lost 0 bases, and 14 bases lay between the germline ends. CDR3: CASSDWDKSSYEQYF. CDR3 sequence (DNA): TGTGCCAGCTCAGACTGGGACAAGAGCTCCTACGAGCAGTACTTC.

This rearrangement joins TRBV6-4 to TRBJ2-2; 7 bases agree with TRBD2. The trim removed 5 bases at V and 0 bases at J, leaving 9 bases unmatched. The CDR3 has 17 residues. Per germline, CDR1 MRHNA and CDR2 SNTAGT. The CDR3 sequence is CASSHTSSGANTGELFF. In DNA form, the CDR3 reads TGTGCCAGCAGTCACACTTCTAGCGGAGCGAACACCGGGGAGCTGTTTTTT.

This clone was detected once. The V and J genes are TRBV29-1 and TRBJ1-2; 7 bases line up with TRBD1. The germline gives CDR1 SQVTM, CDR2 ANQGSEA. CDR3 length: 12 amino acids. J gave up 4 bases and V 7 bases, and 6 bases lay outside the gene matches. CDR3 DNA sequence: TGCAGCGCCGGACAGGAATCCTATGGCTACACCTTC. Its protein is CSAGQESYGYTF.

V is TRBV29-1 and J is TRBJ2-7, with TRBD1 identical over 11 bases. The CDR3 consists of 13 residues. Trimming took 6 bases from V and 4 from J; bases not matched to a gene: 5. CDR1 is SQVTM and CDR2 is ANQGSEA in the germline V gene. The CDR3 loop is CSVAGQGAYEQYF. The CDR3 coding sequence is TGCAGCGTAGCCGGACAGGGGGCGTACGAGCAGTACTTC.

This clone was seen a few times. The chain employs TRBV9 and TRBJ2-1; 13 bases line up with TRBD2. The CDR3 covers 20 residues. V lost 2 bases and J lost 0; bases outside the gene matches: 11. CDR1 is SGDLS and CDR2 is YYNGEE in the germline V gene. CDR3: CASSVSGLAGNPSSYNEQFF. For the CDR3, the DNA is TGTGCCAGCAGCGTTTCGGGACTAGCGGGAAATCCTAGCTCCTACAATGAGCAGTTCTTC.

This clone was counted only a few times. This chain connects TRBV7-9 to TRBJ2-7, with 8 bases aligning to TRBD2. This CDR3 has 13 amino acids. Trimming at V came to 4 bases and at J to 5 bases, leaving 4 bases not matched to a gene. CDR1 SEHNR and CDR2 FQNEAQ come from the germline V gene (reference sequence). CDR3 amino acids: CASSSGLVDEQYF. The CDR3 coding sequence is TGTGCCAGCAGCTCGGGACTAGTGGACGAGCAGTACTTC.

The genes are TRBV19 and TRBJ2-7, with TRBD2 matching over 10 bases. After removal of 2 bases from V and 4 bases from J, the junction contained 11 bases not matched to a gene. The germline gives CDR1 LNHDA, CDR2 SQIVND (reference sequence). CDR3 length equals 17 residues. The CDR3 DNA is TGTGCCAGTAGTATACATTCCTGGCTAGCGGGAGCATACGAGCAGTACTTC. Translated, it gives CASSIHSWLAGAYEQYF.

J is TRBJ2-4 and V is TRBV7-2, with 8 bases fitting TRBD2. The V and J ends lost 5 bases and 8 bases, in that order; junction bases with no gene match: 8. This CDR3 comprises 14 residues. Germline assignment: CDR1 SGHTA and CDR2 FQGNSA. CDR3 sequence: CASSLAGGGDIQYF. The CDR3, as DNA: TGTGCCAGCAGCCTGGCGGGAGGCGGGGACATTCAGTACTTC. Supplemented by reference TRBV7-2 and TRBJ2-4, the full variable domain reads GAGVSQSPSNKVTEKGKDVELRCDPISGHTALYWYRQSLGQGLEFLIYFQGNSAPDKSGLPSDRFSAERTGGSVSTLTIQRTQQEDSAVYLCASSLAGGGDIQYFGAGTRLSVL.

The chain combines TRBV27 with TRBJ1-1; TRBD1 matches at 8 bases. V trimming: 2 bases; J trimming: 1 base; junction bases outside the gene matches: 0. The CDR3 length is 14 residues. Germline lookup yields CDR1 MNHEY and CDR2 SMNVEV (reference sequence). This chain's CDR3 is CASSLDRGNTEAFF. CDR3 DNA: TGTGCCAGCAGTTTAGACAGGGGGAACACTGAAGCTTTCTTT.

The rearrangement links TRBV5-1 to TRBJ1-2; 10 positions match TRBD1. Germline assignment: CDR1 SGHRS and CDR2 YFSETQ. The CDR3 is 14 amino acids. Trimming removed 1 base from V and 8 bases from J; junction bases left unmatched: 5. Written as DNA, the CDR3 is TGCGCCAGCAGCTTGCGACAGGGGGCGGACGGCTACACCTTC. The encoded protein is CASSLRQGADGYTF.

The chain carries TRBV7-9 and TRBJ2-1, with D possibly matching TRBD2 (6 bases). Trimming pared 5 bases from V and 5 bases from J, leaving 19 bases between. Germline CDR1 is SEHNR and CDR2 is FQNEAQ (reference sequence). The CDR3 has 16 residues. This CDR3 reads CASSTSGARAHNEQFF. The CDR3 DNA reads TGTGCCAGCAGCACCTCGGGAGCGCGGGCCCACAATGAGCAGTTCTTC.

On this clone: A junction boundary mismatches the germline segment, possibly from a read error. V and J are TRBV5-1 and TRBJ1-2, with D unclear. Per germline, CDR1 SGHRS and CDR2 YFSETQ. This CDR3 comprises 17 residues. The CDR3 protein is CASSLLFRGETSYVYTF. DNA of the CDR3: TGCGCCAGCAGCTTGCTCTTCCGGGGAGAGACAAGCTATGTCTACACCTTC. Based on the CDR3 plus reference TRBV5-1 and TRBJ1-2, the full variable domain is KAGVTQTPRYLIKTRGQQVTLSCSPISGHRSVSWYQQTPGQGLQFLFEYFSETQRNKGNFPGRFSGRQFSNSRSEMNVSTLELGDSALYLCASSLLFRGETSYVYTFGSGTRLTVV.

The CDR3 coding sequence is TGTGCCATCAGCTTATACCGGGACAGGGGAAGAGGAGGCACCGGGGAGCTGTTTTTT. It yields the protein CAISLYRDRGRGGTGELFF. This chain joins TRBV10-3 and TRBJ2-2, with 10 positions matching TRBD1. Losses at the gene ends were 6 bases for V and 4 bases for J; bases not matched to a gene: 17. This CDR3 has 19 amino acids. Germline V gives CDR1 ENHRY, CDR2 SYGVKD.

V gene TRBV16 combines with J gene TRBJ2-3; TRBD1 aligns across 10 bases. In germline, CDR1 is KGHSY, CDR2 FQNENV. The CDR3 has 15 amino acids. V trimming: 3 bases; J trimming: 4 bases; junction bases outside the gene matches: 4. CDR3 in amino acids: CASSHLDRGADTQYF. Here the CDR3 DNA reads TGTGCCAGCAGCCACCTGGACAGGGGGGCAGATACGCAGTATTTT.

The gene calls are TRBV7-2 and TRBJ2-1; TRBD1 matches 7 bases. Germline CDR1 and CDR2: SGHTA and FQGNSA. This CDR3 comprises 15 residues. The J segment lost 6 bases and the V segment lost 2 bases, leaving 7 bases of the junction unmatched. The CDR3 DNA reads TGTGCCAGCAGCTTAACAACAGGGGTAAGCAATGAGCAGTTCTTC. This gives the protein CASSLTTGVSNEQFF.

This chain joins TRBV27 and TRBJ2-5, with a tentative D call TRBD1 (6 bases). The J call may be faulty, since TRBJ2-7 better matches the DNA end. Germline lookup yields CDR1 MNHEY and CDR2 SMNVEV (reference sequence). The CDR3 runs 19 residues. The CDR3 DNA reads as TGTGCCAGCAGTTTACGGGGACATGACCCTATCAGACCCGGCTACGAGCAGTACTTC. Translating gives CASSLRGHDPIRPGYEQYF.

This chain joins TRBV5-8 and TRBJ2-6; TRBD1 matches at 11 bases. The CDR3 loop spans 18 amino acids. Germline V lookup: CDR1 SGHTS, CDR2 YDEGEE. Germline trimming cut 4 bases from V and 4 bases from J; bases unmatched to any gene: 10. The CDR3 loop is CASSPRTGGATGANVLTF. CDR3 in DNA: TGTGCCAGCAGCCCCCGGACAGGGGGCGCAACGGGGGCCAACGTCCTGACTTTC.

V gene TRBV29-1 combines with J gene TRBJ1-1; 7 bases are shared with TRBD1. V was clipped by 7 bases and J by 1 base; unmatched bases: 6. The CDR3 is 13 amino acids. Germline V gene sequence: CDR1 SQVTM, CDR2 ANQGSEA. The CDR3 DNA sequence: TGCAGCGGGGACCGGGACAGGAACACTGAAGCTTTCTTT. Translating it yields CSGDRDRNTEAFF.

The chain is built from TRBV5-6 and TRBJ2-2; D is undetermined. The CDR3 spans 16 residues. Germline V gene lookup returns CDR1 SGHDT and CDR2 YYEEEE. Trimming took off 1 base at V and 4 bases at J, with 14 bases between the two ends. CDR3 region: CASSLLVAVGTGELFF. The CDR3 DNA follows: TGTGCCAGCAGCTTGTTGGTAGCTGTAGGCACCGGGGAGCTGTTTTTT.

The chain employs TRBV9 and TRBJ2-2; 9 bases are a match to TRBD2. The junction had 9 bases not matched to a gene; V was cut back by 0 bases and J by 6 bases. This CDR3 is 17 amino acids long. Germline V gene lookup returns CDR1 SGDLS and CDR2 YYNGEE. CDR3 in DNA: TGTGCCAGCAGCGTAGAGGGCTGGGGCGGGAGGGCCGGGGAGCTGTTTTTT. It yields the protein CASSVEGWGGRAGELFF.

The CDR3 DNA sequence: TGTGCCACCAGCAGCCCCTTCAGCTCCTACAATGAGCAGTTCTTC. Translating it yields CATSSPFSSYNEQFF. The rearrangement links TRBV15 to TRBJ2-1, with D hard to call. The germline V and J ends were trimmed by 3 bases and 0 bases, with 9 bases remaining between them. This CDR3 contains 15 residues. The V gene's germline CDR1 is LNHNV and CDR2 YYDKDF (reference sequence).

The genes are TRBV11-2 and TRBJ2-7; TRBD2 agrees at 12 bases. The trim removed 6 bases at V and 1 base at J, leaving 4 bases unmatched. Germline lookup yields CDR1 SGHAT and CDR2 FQNNGV. The CDR3 is made up of 15 amino acids. CDR3 in amino acids: CASRPTSGRSYEQYF. In DNA, the CDR3 is TGTGCCAGCAGACCGACTAGCGGGAGATCCTACGAGCAGTACTTC.

This clone was recorded once. The CDR3 coding sequence is TGTGCCAGCAGCCTTCCCCGTGGGGGAGGGTCCCCCTACGAGCAGTACTTC. It is translated as CASSLPRGGGSPYEQYF. The V call is TRBV7-9, the J call TRBJ2-7, with 7 bases aligning to TRBD2. From germline, CDR1 is SEHNR and CDR2 FQNEAQ (reference sequence). V lost 5 bases and J lost 2; bases outside the gene matches: 15. The CDR3 is 17 residues long.

The chain carries TRBV6-5 and TRBJ2-7; D gene uncertain. Germline V gene sequence: CDR1 MNHEY, CDR2 SVGAGI. The CDR3 contains 13 residues. Trimming left V 2 bases short and J 1 base short, with 6 bases between. In DNA, the CDR3 is TGTGCCAGCAGTTACGTCAGGTCCTACGAGCAGTACTTC. Translating gives CASSYVRSYEQYF.